This T cell receptor (beta chain) was sequenced during a study of cytomegalovirus exposure and HLA in healthy donors. Study-level information: Out of 150 million to 200 million T cells, an earlier analysis found over 90 million unique TCR beta sequences in total. A preliminary data release comprised 80 million to 95 million unique TCRs obtained from HLA-typed donors.

Germline assignment: CDR1 LNHDA and CDR2 SQIVND (reference sequence). The J segment lost 3 bases and the V segment lost 7 bases, leaving 5 bases of the junction unmatched. The CDR3 is made up of 13 amino acids. Overall study results and limits: Altogether, more than 150 TCR beta chains were recorded as cytomegalovirus-associated. Being indistinguishable, some V segments were excluded, TRBV6-2 and TRBV6-3 among them.

PCR involved 60 Vbeta and 13 Jbeta primers. TCRdb's table, derived via immunoSEQ multiplex PCR, lists solely in-frame clones and lacks some. This table has more than 85,000 clones, around 74% appearing once. About this clone: Its antigen is unidentified.

V is TRBV19 and J is TRBJ2-5; TRBD1 agrees at 7 bases. Material: PBMCs. This sequence originates from a woman aged 35 to 49 in good health and CMV-seropositive. CDR3 region: CASTAGGKETQYF. Here the CDR3 DNA reads TGTGCCAGTACCGCAGGGGGAAAAGAGACCCAGTACTTC. Using reference TRBV19 and TRBJ2-5 for the parts outside the CDR3, the full variable domain is DGGITQSPKYLFRKEGQNVTLSCEQNLNHDAMYWYRQDPGQGLRLIYYSQIVNDFQKGDIAEGYSVSREKKESFPLTVTSAQKNPTAFYLCASTAGGKETQYFGPGTRLLVL.